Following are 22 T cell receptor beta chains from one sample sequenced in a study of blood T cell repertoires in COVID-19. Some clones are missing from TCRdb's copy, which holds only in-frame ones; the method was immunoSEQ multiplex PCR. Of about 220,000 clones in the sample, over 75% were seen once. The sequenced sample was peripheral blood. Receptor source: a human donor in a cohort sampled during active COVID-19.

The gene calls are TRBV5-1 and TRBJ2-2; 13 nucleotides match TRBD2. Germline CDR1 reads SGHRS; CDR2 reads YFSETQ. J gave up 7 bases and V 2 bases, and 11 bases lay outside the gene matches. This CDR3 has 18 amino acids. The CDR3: CASSFGTSGALRGGELFF. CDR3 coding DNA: TGCGCCAGCAGCTTCGGGACTAGCGGGGCCCTCAGGGGCGGGGAGCTGTTTTTT.

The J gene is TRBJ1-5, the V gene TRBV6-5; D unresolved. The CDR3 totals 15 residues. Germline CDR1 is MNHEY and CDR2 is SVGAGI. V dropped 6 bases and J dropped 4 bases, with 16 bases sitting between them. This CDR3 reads CASSPRSRWNQPQHF. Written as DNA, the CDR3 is TGTGCCAGCAGCCCGCGGAGCCGTTGGAATCAGCCCCAGCATTTT.

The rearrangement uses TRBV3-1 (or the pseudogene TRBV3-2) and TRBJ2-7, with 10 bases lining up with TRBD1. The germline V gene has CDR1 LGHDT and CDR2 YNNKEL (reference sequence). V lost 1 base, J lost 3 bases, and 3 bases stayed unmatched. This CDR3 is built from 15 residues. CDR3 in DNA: TGTGCCAGCAGCCAAGTCCGGGACAGGGGCTACGAGCAGTACTTC. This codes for CASSQVRDRGYEQYF.

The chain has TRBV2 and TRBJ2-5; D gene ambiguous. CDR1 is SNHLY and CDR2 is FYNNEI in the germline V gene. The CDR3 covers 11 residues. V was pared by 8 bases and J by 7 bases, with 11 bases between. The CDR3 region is CASARSTTQYF. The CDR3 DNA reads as TGTGCCAGCGCTCGTAGTACGACCCAGTACTTC.

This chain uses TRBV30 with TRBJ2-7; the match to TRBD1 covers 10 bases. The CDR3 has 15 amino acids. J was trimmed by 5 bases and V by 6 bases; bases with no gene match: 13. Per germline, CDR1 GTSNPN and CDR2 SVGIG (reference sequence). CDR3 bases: TGTGCCTGCCGCCCTCCGGGACAGGGGATACACGAGCAGTACTTC. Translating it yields CACRPPGQGIHEQYF. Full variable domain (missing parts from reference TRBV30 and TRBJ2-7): SQTIHQWPATLVQPVGSPLSLECTVEGTSNPNLYWYRQAAGRGLQLLFYSVGIGQISSEVPQNLSASRPQDRQFILSSKKLLLSDSGFYLCACRPPGQGIHEQYFGPGTRLTVT.

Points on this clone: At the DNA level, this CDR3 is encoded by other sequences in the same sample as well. This CDR3 is CASSIPGTQETQYF. CDR3 DNA: TGTGCCAGTAGTATTCCCGGGACTCAGGAGACCCAGTACTTC. V is TRBV19 and J is TRBJ2-5; possible D gene TRBD2, 6 bases. CDR1 and CDR2 from the germline V gene are LNHDA and SQIVND (reference sequence). CDR3 length: 14 residues. V was pared by 3 bases and J by 5 bases, with 13 bases between.

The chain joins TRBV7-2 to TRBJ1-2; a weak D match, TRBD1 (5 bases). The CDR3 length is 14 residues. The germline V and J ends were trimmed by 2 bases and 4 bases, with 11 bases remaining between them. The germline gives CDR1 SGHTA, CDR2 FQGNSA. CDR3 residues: CASSLLGHTYGYTF. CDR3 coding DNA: TGTGCCAGCAGCTTATTAGGACACACCTATGGCTACACCTTC. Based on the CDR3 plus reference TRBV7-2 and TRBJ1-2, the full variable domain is GAGVSQSPSNKVTEKGKDVELRCDPISGHTALYWYRQSLGQGLEFLIYFQGNSAPDKSGLPSDRFSAERTGGSVSTLTIQRTQQEDSAVYLCASSLLGHTYGYTFGSGTRLTVV.

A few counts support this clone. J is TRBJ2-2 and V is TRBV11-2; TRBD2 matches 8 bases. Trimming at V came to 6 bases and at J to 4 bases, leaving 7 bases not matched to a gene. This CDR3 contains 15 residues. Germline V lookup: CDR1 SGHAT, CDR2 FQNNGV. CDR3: CASRRAGGLTGELFF. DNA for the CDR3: TGTGCCAGCAGGAGGGCGGGAGGCCTCACCGGGGAGCTGTTTTTT.

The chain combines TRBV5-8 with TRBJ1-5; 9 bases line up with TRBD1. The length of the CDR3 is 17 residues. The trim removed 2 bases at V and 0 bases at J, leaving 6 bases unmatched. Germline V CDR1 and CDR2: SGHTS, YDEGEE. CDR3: CASSLGTGTYSNQPQHF. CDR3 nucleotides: TGTGCCAGCAGCTTAGGGACAGGGACTTATAGCAATCAGCCCCAGCATTTT.

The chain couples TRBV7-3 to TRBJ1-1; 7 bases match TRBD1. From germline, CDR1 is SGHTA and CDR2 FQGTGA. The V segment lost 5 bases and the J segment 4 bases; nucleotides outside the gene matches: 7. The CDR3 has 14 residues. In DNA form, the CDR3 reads TGTGCCAGCAGCCCAAGACAGGGCTCCACTGAAGCTTTCTTT. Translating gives CASSPRQGSTEAFF.

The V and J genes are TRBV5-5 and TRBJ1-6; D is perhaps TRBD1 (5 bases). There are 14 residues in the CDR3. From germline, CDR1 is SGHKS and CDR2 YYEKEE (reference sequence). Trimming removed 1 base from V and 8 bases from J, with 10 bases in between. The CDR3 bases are TGTGCCAGCAGCTTGCAATTAGGGGATTCACCCCTCCACTTT. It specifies CASSLQLGDSPLHF. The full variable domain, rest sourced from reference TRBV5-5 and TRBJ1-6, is DAGVTQSPTHLIKTRGQQVTLRCSPISGHKSVSWYQQVLGQGPQFIFQYYEKEERGRGNFPDRFSARQFPNYSSELNVNALLLGDSALYLCASSLQLGDSPLHFGNGTRLTVT.

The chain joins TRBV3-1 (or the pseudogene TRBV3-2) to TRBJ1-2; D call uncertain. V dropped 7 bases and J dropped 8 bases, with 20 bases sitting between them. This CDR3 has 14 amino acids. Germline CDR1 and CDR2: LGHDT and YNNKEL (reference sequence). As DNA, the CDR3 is TGTGCCAGCACCTCGACGGGGATTATGTCGGGCTACACCTTC. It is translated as CASTSTGIMSGYTF.

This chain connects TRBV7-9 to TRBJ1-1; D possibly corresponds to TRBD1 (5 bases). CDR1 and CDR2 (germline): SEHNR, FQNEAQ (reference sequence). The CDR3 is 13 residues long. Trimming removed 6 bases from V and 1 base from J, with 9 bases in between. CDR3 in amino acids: CASSFTGNTEAFF. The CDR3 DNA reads TGTGCCAGCAGTTTCACAGGGAACACTGAAGCTTTCTTT.

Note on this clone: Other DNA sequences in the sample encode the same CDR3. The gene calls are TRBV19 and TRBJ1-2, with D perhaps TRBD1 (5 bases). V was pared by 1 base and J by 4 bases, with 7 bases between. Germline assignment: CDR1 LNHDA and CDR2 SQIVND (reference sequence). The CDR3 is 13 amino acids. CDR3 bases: TGTGCCAGTAGTATAGGGGGCAGCTATGGCTACACCTTC. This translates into CASSIGGSYGYTF.

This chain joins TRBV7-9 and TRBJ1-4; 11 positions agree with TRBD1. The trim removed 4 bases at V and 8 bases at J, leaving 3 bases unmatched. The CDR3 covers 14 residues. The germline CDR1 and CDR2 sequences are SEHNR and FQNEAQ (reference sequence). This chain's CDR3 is CASSWTGGVEKLFF. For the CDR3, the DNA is TGTGCCAGCAGCTGGACAGGGGGCGTCGAAAAACTGTTTTTT. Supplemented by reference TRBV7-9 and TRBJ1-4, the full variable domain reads DTGVSQNPRHKITKRGQNVTFRCDPISEHNRLYWYRQTLGQGPEFLTYFQNEAQLEKSRLLSDRFSAERPKGSFSTLEIQRTEQGDSAMYLCASSWTGGVEKLFFGSGTQLSVL.

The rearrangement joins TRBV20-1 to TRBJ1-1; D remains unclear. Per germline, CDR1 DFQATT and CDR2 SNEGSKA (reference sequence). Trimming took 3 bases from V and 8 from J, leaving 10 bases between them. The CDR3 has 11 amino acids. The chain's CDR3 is CSASPGSEAFF. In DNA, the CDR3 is TGCAGTGCTAGTCCCGGGTCGGAAGCTTTCTTT.

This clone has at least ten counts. CDR3 amino acids: CASRQGWTEAFF. The CDR3, as DNA: TGTGCCAGTAGACAGGGGTGGACTGAAGCTTTCTTT. The rearrangement uses TRBV19 and TRBJ1-1, with 7 bases fitting TRBD1. J gave up 5 bases and V 6 bases, and 3 bases lay outside the gene matches. The CDR3 sequence is 12 residues long. The germline CDR1 and CDR2 sequences are LNHDA and SQIVND (reference sequence).

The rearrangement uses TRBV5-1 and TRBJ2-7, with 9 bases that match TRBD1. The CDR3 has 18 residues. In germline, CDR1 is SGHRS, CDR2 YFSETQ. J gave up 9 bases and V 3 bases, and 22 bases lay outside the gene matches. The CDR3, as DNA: TGCGCCAGCAGCTCAATGCAGAATTTCGGGACAGGGCTACGTGCGCAGTACTTC. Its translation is CASSSMQNFGTGLRAQYF. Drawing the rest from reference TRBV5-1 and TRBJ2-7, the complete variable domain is KAGVTQTPRYLIKTRGQQVTLSCSPISGHRSVSWYQQTPGQGLQFLFEYFSETQRNKGNFPGRFSGRQFSNSRSEMNVSTLELGDSALYLCASSSMQNFGTGLRAQYFGPGTRLTVT.

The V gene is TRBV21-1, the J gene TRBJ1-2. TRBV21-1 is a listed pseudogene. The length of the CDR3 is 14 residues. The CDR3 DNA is TGTGCCAGCAGCAAATATGCTAACTCCTATGGCTACACCTTC. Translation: CASSKYANSYGYTF.

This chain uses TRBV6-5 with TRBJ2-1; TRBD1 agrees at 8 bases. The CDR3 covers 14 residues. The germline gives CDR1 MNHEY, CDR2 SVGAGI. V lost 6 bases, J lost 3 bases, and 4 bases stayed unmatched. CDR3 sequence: CASSLTGGYNEQFF. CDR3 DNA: TGTGCCAGCAGCCTTACAGGGGGCTACAATGAGCAGTTCTTC.

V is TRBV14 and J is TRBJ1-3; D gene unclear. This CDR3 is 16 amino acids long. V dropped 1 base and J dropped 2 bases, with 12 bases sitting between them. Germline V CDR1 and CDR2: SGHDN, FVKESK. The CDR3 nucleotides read TGTGCCAGCAGCCAAGTGGCGGGAGCAGCTGGAAACACCATATATTTT. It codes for CASSQVAGAAGNTIYF.

The CDR3 bases are TGTGCCAGCAGGGCACAGAAATACTCTGGAAACACCATATATTTT. Protein product: CASRAQKYSGNTIYF. J is TRBJ1-3 and V is TRBV6-5; no clear D gene. There are 15 residues in the CDR3. CDR1 is MNHEY and CDR2 is SVGAGI in the germline V gene. The V and J ends lost 6 bases and 0 bases respectively, with 12 bases between them.